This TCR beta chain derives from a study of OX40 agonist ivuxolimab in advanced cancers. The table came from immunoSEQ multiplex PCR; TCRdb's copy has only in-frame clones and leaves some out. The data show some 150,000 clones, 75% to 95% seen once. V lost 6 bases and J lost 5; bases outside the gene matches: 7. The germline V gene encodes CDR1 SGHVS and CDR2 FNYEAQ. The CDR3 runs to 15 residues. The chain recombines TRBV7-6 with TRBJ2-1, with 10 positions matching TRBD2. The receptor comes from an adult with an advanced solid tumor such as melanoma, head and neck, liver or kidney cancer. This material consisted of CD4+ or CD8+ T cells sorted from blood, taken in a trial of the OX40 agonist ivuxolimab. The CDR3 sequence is CASSSGLAENNEQFF. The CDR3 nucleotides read TGTGCCAGCAGTTCTGGACTAGCGGAGAACAATGAGCAGTTCTTC.